This TCR beta chain was sequenced for a study of cytomegalovirus exposure and HLA in healthy donors. This clone came up once. Its antigen is currently unknown. The method was immunoSEQ multiplex PCR; TCRdb's version includes in-frame clones alone and lacks a portion of them. The sample lists around 150,000 clones; around 90% were seen once. Findings and limits, study-wide: A few chains tied to CMV proved CMV antigen-specific in vitro.

The receptor comes from a man in his late teens or twenties in good health and CMV-seronegative. Sample: PBMCs.

The DNA of the CDR3 is TGTGCCAGCAGTTACGGGACAGGGTCTGGAAACACCATATATTTT. It codes for CASSYGTGSGNTIYF. The V gene is TRBV6-5, the J gene TRBJ1-3, with 9 bases lining up with TRBD1. CDR3 length: 15 amino acids. Germline CDR1 is MNHEY and CDR2 is SVGAGI. Unmatched junction bases numbered 0, after V lost 2 bases and J lost 1 base.